The rows below give T cell receptor beta chains drawn from one sample of a study of cytomegalovirus exposure and HLA in healthy donors. Generated by immunoSEQ multiplex PCR, the TCRdb table keeps only in-frame clones and is missing some. The sample shows 150,000 to 200,000 clones, approximately 81% of them seen only once. Sequencing used PBMCs. Receptors were obtained from a woman under 40 in good health and CMV-seronegative. CDR3s include the opening cysteine and the closing phenylalanine or tryptophan. Each record gives: V gene, J gene, D gene, clone size, CDR3 DNA, CDR3 protein. A D gene is named only where the DNA matches it firmly. A row's size may be missing; if present it is once, few, many or a size class.

TRBV6-6,TRBJ2-1,TRBD1,-,TGTGCCAGCAGTATCTCAGGGACAGGGGACAATGAGCAGTTCTTC,CASSISGTGDNEQFF
TRBV7-2,TRBJ2-6,-,once,TGTGCCAGCAGCACCGACAGGAGCGGGGCCAACGGCCTGACTTTC,CASSTDRSGANGLTF
TRBV7-2,TRBJ2-7,-,-,TGTGCCAGCAGCTCTGGGACTGGTGGCAGCTCCTACGAGCAGTACTTC,CASSSGTGGSSYEQYF
TRBV2,TRBJ2-7,-,-,TGTGCCAGCACCGCTGGTCTAGGAGCTGGGTACGAGCAGTACTTC,CASTAGLGAGYEQYF
TRBV29-1,TRBJ1-2,-,-,TGCAGCGTTGATGTTGCCGCTGGGGGGACCTATGGCTACACCTTC,CSVDVAAGGTYGYTF
TRBV28,TRBJ2-7,-,-,TGTGCCAGCAGTTTCGGACTGCTCTCCTACGAGCAGTACTTC,CASSFGLLSYEQYF
TRBV5-1,TRBJ2-1,TRBD1,-,TGCGCCAGCAGAGCGGGACAGGGTACCTACAATGAGCAGTTCTTC,CASRAGQGTYNEQFF
TRBV20-1,TRBJ2-7,-,-,TGCAGTGGGACAGCCTACGAGCAGTACTTC,CSGTAYEQYF
TRBV9,TRBJ1-6,TRBD1,-,TGTGCCAGCAGCATACAGGGGGGGGATTCACCCCTCCACTTT,CASSIQGGDSPLHF
TRBV9,TRBJ2-5,-,-,TGTGCCAGCAGCCAACAACCTGGGGGGGGCGGAAAGACCCAGTACTTC,CASSQQPGGGGKTQYF
TRBV14,TRBJ1-1,-,-,TGTGCCAGCAGCCAAGATCATCGGGGGGTGAACACTGAAGCTTTCTTT,CASSQDHRGVNTEAFF
TRBV28,TRBJ2-7,-,few,TGTGCCAGCAGTAAGACAGATTCCTACGAGCAGTACTTC,CASSKTDSYEQYF
TRBV29-1,TRBJ2-4,-,-,TGCAGCGTTGAAGACGGCAGGGCTGGGAAAAACAGTCAGTACTTC,CSVEDGRAGKNSQYF
TRBV19,TRBJ1-5,TRBD1,-,TGTGCCAGTAGTATCGACAGGGCGAGCAATCAGCCCCAGCATTTT,CASSIDRASNQPQHF
TRBV30,TRBJ1-4,TRBD1,-,TGTGCCTGGAGGGTTTCGGGACAGCAAAAACTGTTTTTT,CAWRVSGQQKLFF
TRBV30,TRBJ2-7,TRBD1,-,TGTGCCTGGAGTGCCGGGACAGGGTACCACGAGCAGTACTTC,CAWSAGTGYHEQYF
TRBV5-8,TRBJ2-1,-,-,TGTGCCAGCAGCTTTGGAGTTTTCGGAGAGAACAATGAGCAGTTCTTC,CASSFGVFGENNEQFF
TRBV6-5,TRBJ2-1,TRBD1,-,TGTGCCAGCAGTACGGACAGGGGGACTTACAATGAGCAGTTCTTC,CASSTDRGTYNEQFF
TRBV7-9,TRBJ2-1,TRBD1,-,TGTGCCAGCAGCTTGGACAGGGGGCAGTTCTTC,CASSLDRGQFF
TRBV28,TRBJ2-7,-,-,TGTGCCAGCGATCCAGGAACGTACGAGCAGTACTTC,CASDPGTYEQYF
TRBV7-2,TRBJ2-4,-,-,TGTGCCAGCAGCTTATCAGGGTCCTTAGCCAAAAACAGTCAGTACTTC,CASSLSGSLAKNSQYF
TRBV11-2,TRBJ2-7,-,-,TGTGCCAGCAGCTTAGCGGTATTCTACGAGCAGTACTTC,CASSLAVFYEQYF
TRBV6-5,TRBJ1-6,-,few,TGTGCCAGCCTACCCATTGGACAGAGAAATTCACCCCTCCACTTT,CASLPIGQRNSPLHF
TRBV5-5,TRBJ1-2,-,-,TGTGCCAGCAGCTTGGGGTCCGGTTTCGGCTACACCTTC,CASSLGSGFGYTF
TRBV19,TRBJ2-7,-,-,TGTGCCAGTAGTATCCCACAGGGTGTACACGAGCAGTACTTC,CASSIPQGVHEQYF
TRBV29-1,TRBJ2-5,TRBD2,-,TGCAGCGCCAATGGTGGGACTAGCGGGAGCCTTCAAGTGACCCAGTACTTC,CSANGGTSGSLQVTQYF
TRBV29-1,TRBJ2-7,-,-,TGCAGCGTTGAAGTTCCCGACACGAGCTCCTACGAGCAGTACTTC,CSVEVPDTSSYEQYF
TRBV7-8,TRBJ2-1,-,once,TGTGCCAGCAGCTTAGACCGGAACGGGGTCCTCCACAATGAGCAGTTCTTC,CASSLDRNGVLHNEQFF
TRBV11-1,TRBJ1-4,-,-,TGTGCCAGCAGCTTAGGTCCAGGGGTGGATGAAAAACTGTTTTTT,CASSLGPGVDEKLFF
TRBV28,TRBJ2-7,-,once,TGTGCCAGCAGGGCCGGGGACGGGGGCTCCTACGAGCAGTACTTC,CASRAGDGGSYEQYF
TRBV4-1,TRBJ1-5,-,-,TGCGCCAGCAGCCAAGACCAAGGGGCGGTTCAAATTAGCAATCAGCCCCAGCATTTT,CASSQDQGAVQISNQPQHF
TRBV5-4,TRBJ1-1,-,few,TGTGCCAGCAGCTTGGGGGGGCGTCTGGTCGTGAACACTGAAGCTTTCTTT,CASSLGGRLVVNTEAFF
TRBV2,TRBJ2-6,-,-,TGTGCCAGCCATAGCTCTGGGGCCAACGGCCTGACTTTC,CASHSSGANGLTF
TRBV27,TRBJ2-1,-,-,TGTGCCAGCAGTTTTGGGGCTACCCAAGAGCAGTTCTTC,CASSFGATQEQFF
TRBV19,TRBJ2-2,TRBD1,-,TGTGCCAGTAGAGGACAGGGGAGCACCGGGGAGCTGTTTTTT,CASRGQGSTGELFF
TRBV5-1,TRBJ2-7,TRBD1,-,TGCGCCAGCAGCTTGCAAACCGGGACAGGAAATTCTCCCTACGAGCAGTACTTC,CASSLQTGTGNSPYEQYF
TRBV28,TRBJ2-7,TRBD1,few,TGTGCCAGCAGTTACACCGGGACAGGGGGCAACGAGCAGTACTTC,CASSYTGTGGNEQYF
TRBV9,TRBJ1-6,TRBD1,few,TGTGCCAGCAGCCGAACTGGACAGGGCTTAGGAAATTCACCCCTCCACTTT,CASSRTGQGLGNSPLHF
TRBV7-9,TRBJ2-1,TRBD2,-,TGTGCCAGCAGCTTAACCCCGGGGGGAACGCGGACCAATGAGCAGTTCTTC,CASSLTPGGTRTNEQFF
TRBV9,TRBJ2-1,TRBD2,-,TGTGCCAGCAGCGCCAAGCGGGGGGGGTCCTACAATGAGCAGTTCTTC,CASSAKRGGSYNEQFF
TRBV7-2,TRBJ1-2,-,-,TGTGCCAGCAGCTTAAACAGGGTGGCCTATGGCTACACCTTC,CASSLNRVAYGYTF
TRBV2,TRBJ2-3,-,-,TGTGCCAGCAAAGTTTACTTGCGCACAGATACGCAGTATTTT,CASKVYLRTDTQYF
TRBV2,TRBJ2-1,-,-,TGTGCCAGCAGGCCAGCAGGTGAGCAGTTCTTC,CASRPAGEQFF
TRBV15,TRBJ1-2,-,-,TGTGCCACCAGCAGAGATTGGTCGGGGAGTAGCTATGGCTACACCTTC,CATSRDWSGSSYGYTF
TRBV9,TRBJ2-1,-,-,TGTGCCAGCAGCGTAGGAGATGAGCAGTTCTTC,CASSVGDEQFF